The 26 T cell receptor beta chains in this list originate from one sample, sequenced in a study of Ad26.COV2.S vaccination and SARS-CoV-2 variants. Treatment noted: over 15 received Ad26.COV2.S at low or high dose, single or two shots; about 5 received placebo; per-sample allocation not given. On day 63 after the first injection, vaccine and placebo recipients gave samples. The data were produced by immunoSEQ multiplex PCR, yet TCRdb's version contains in-frame clones alone and is incomplete. The sample contains around 300,000 clones, around 90% of which appear only once. The sample was peripheral blood, taken in a trial of Ad26.COV2.S vaccine versus placebo. All receptors derive from a person between 18 and 65 years old who received the Ad26.COV2.S COVID-19 vaccine or a placebo.

V gene TRBV7-3 combines with J gene TRBJ2-1, with 7 positions matching TRBD1. There are 16 residues in the CDR3. CDR1 and CDR2 (germline): SGHTA, FQGTGA. The trim removed 4 bases at V and 0 bases at J, leaving 6 bases unmatched. CDR3 region: CASSSPGQSSYNEQFF. The DNA for the CDR3 is TGTGCCAGCAGCTCACCGGGACAGAGCTCCTACAATGAGCAGTTCTTC.

Points on this clone: Other DNA sequences in this specimen translate into the identical CDR3. The rearrangement links TRBV7-8 to TRBJ2-7, with D perhaps TRBD1 (6 bases). V was trimmed by 6 bases and J by 3 bases, leaving 12 bases between them. In germline, CDR1 is SGHVS, CDR2 FQNEAQ. The CDR3 loop spans 13 amino acids. The CDR3 sequence: CASSFTGYYEQYF. The CDR3 coding sequence is TGTGCCAGCAGTTTTACAGGGTACTACGAGCAGTACTTC.

As to this clone: Germline and junction disagree at one end, which may indicate a read error. CDR3 coding DNA: TGTGCCAGCTCCCCACAAATCCTTACCCAAAACATTCAGTACTTC. It specifies CASSPQILTQNIQYF. This rearrangement joins TRBV18 to TRBJ2-4; D not certain. Germline assignment: CDR1 KGHSH and CDR2 LQKENI. The CDR3 sequence is 15 residues long.

The chain is built from TRBV30 and TRBJ2-2; either TRBD1 or TRBD2 may supply D (5 bases each). V was pared by 3 bases and J by 5 bases, with 13 bases between. The CDR3 totals 14 residues. Germline CDR1 and CDR2: GTSNPN and SVGIG (reference sequence). The CDR3 DNA is TGTGCCTGGAGGCCCCAGGGCGGGACCGGGGAGCTGTTTTTT. Translation: CAWRPQGGTGELFF.

This rearrangement joins TRBV6-2 or TRBV6-3 to TRBJ2-3; 11 nucleotides line up with TRBD1. There are 18 residues in the CDR3. V shed 4 bases and J 3 bases; nucleotides not matched to a gene: 12. Germline-derived CDR1 and CDR2 are MNHEY and SVGEGT. The CDR3 DNA is TGTGCCAGCAGTTTTTACCGGGACAGGGGGAGTGGTACAGATACGCAGTATTTT. Its translation is CASSFYRDRGSGTDTQYF.

A few counts support this clone. The CDR3 bases are TGCGCCAGCAGCTCCACAGGGGGCTCGAACACTGAAGCTTTCTTT. Translation gives CASSSTGGSNTEAFF. The gene calls are TRBV5-1 and TRBJ1-1; 9 nucleotides line up with TRBD1. After removal of 3 bases from V and 1 base from J, the junction contained 4 bases not matched to a gene. This CDR3 is built from 15 residues. Germline V gene lookup returns CDR1 SGHRS and CDR2 YFSETQ. Full variable domain (outside the CDR3, taken from reference TRBV5-1 and TRBJ1-1): KAGVTQTPRYLIKTRGQQVTLSCSPISGHRSVSWYQQTPGQGLQFLFEYFSETQRNKGNFPGRFSGRQFSNSRSEMNVSTLELGDSALYLCASSSTGGSNTEAFFGQGTRLTVV.

This clone was observed a few times. The chain has TRBV6-6 and TRBJ1-6, with D perhaps matching TRBD1 (5 bases). The CDR3 consists of 15 residues. In germline, CDR1 is MNHNY, CDR2 SVGAGI (reference sequence). V gave up 7 bases and J gave up 9 bases, with 19 bases separating them. In nucleotides, the CDR3 is TGTGCCAGCAAGTGGGACCGCATTATCGTTTCACCCCTCCACTTT. It yields the protein CASKWDRIIVSPLHF.

The rearrangement links TRBV14 to TRBJ1-2, with TRBD1 matching 7 bases. This CDR3 comprises 13 residues. J was trimmed by 3 bases and V by 2 bases; bases with no gene match: 0. The germline V gene encodes CDR1 SGHDN and CDR2 FVKESK. The CDR3 sequence: CASSQQGDYGYTF. The CDR3 coding sequence is TGTGCCAGCAGCCAACAGGGGGACTATGGCTACACCTTC.

The rearrangement links TRBV19 to TRBJ2-1; D call uncertain. Germline V CDR1 and CDR2: LNHDA, SQIVND (reference sequence). Trimming took off 2 bases at V and 4 bases at J, with 12 bases between the two ends. The CDR3 runs 15 residues. In nucleotides, the CDR3 is TGTGCCAGTAGTATACGTGAGGTCCCTTACAATGAGCAGTTCTTC. As protein: CASSIREVPYNEQFF.

The rearrangement links TRBV27 to TRBJ1-5, with no clear D. The CDR3 is 14 residues long. Germline CDR1 and CDR2: MNHEY and SMNVEV (reference sequence). Trimming cost V 0 bases and J 7 bases, with 10 bases left between them. The CDR3 sequence is CASSLSRAVQPQHF. In nucleotides, the CDR3 is TGTGCCAGCAGTTTATCGAGGGCAGTACAGCCCCAGCATTTT.

The gene calls are TRBV19 and TRBJ1-5; a possible D gene is TRBD1 (6 bases). V dropped 6 bases and J dropped 2 bases, with 11 bases sitting between them. CDR3 length: 14 residues. The germline gives CDR1 LNHDA, CDR2 SQIVND (reference sequence). The CDR3 DNA follows: TGTGCCAGTAGGCCACAGGGTGGCAATCAGCCCCAGCATTTT. Translated, it gives CASRPQGGNQPQHF. The full variable domain, in which reference TRBV19 and TRBJ1-5 provide the parts outside the CDR3, is DGGITQSPKYLFRKEGQNVTLSCEQNLNHDAMYWYRQDPGQGLRLIYYSQIVNDFQKGDIAEGYSVSREKKESFPLTVTSAQKNPTAFYLCASRPQGGNQPQHFGDGTRLSIL.

This chain connects TRBV9 to TRBJ2-5; D remains ambiguous. V lost 5 bases and J 5 bases, leaving 10 bases between the germline ends. Germline CDR1 is SGDLS and CDR2 is YYNGEE. The CDR3 consists of 12 residues. The CDR3 sequence: CASSLSGETQYF. The CDR3 DNA reads TGTGCCAGCAGTCTAAGTGGGGAGACCCAGTACTTC.

CDR3 nucleotides: TGTGCCAGCAGTGAAGCGGGGCAGACCTCCTACGAGCAGTACTTC. The encoded protein is CASSEAGQTSYEQYF. The gene calls are TRBV6-1 and TRBJ2-7, with D perhaps TRBD1 (5 bases). The CDR3 consists of 15 residues. CDR1 and CDR2 (germline): MNHNS, SASEGT. Trimming removed 0 bases at V and 0 bases at J, with 9 bases between.

V gene TRBV6-2 or TRBV6-3 combines with J gene TRBJ2-6; 13 bases map to TRBD2. This CDR3 contains 15 residues. Germline V gives CDR1 MNHEY, CDR2 SVGEGT. V dropped 2 bases and J dropped 13; count of bases not matched to a gene: 5. The DNA of the CDR3 is TGTGCCAGCAGTTACGGACTAGCGGGGGCCATAGTCCTGACTTTC. Encoded protein: CASSYGLAGAIVLTF.

The chain employs TRBV6-5 and TRBJ2-5; TRBD1 agrees at 8 bases. Germline CDR1 is MNHEY and CDR2 is SVGAGI. This CDR3 region has 12 residues. V lost 10 bases, J lost 5 bases, and 6 bases stayed unmatched. The CDR3 region is CANGQGLETQYF. The CDR3 DNA sequence: TGTGCCAACGGACAGGGCCTGGAGACCCAGTACTTC.

The CDR3 nucleotides are TGTGCCAGCAGCTTGGGCCAGGGCCTCACCCTTAATTCCTATGGCTACACCTTC. It codes for CASSLGQGLTLNSYGYTF. This rearrangement joins TRBV5-4 to TRBJ1-2, with a tentative D call TRBD1 (5 bases). CDR3 length equals 18 residues. Germline CDR1 and CDR2: SGHNT and YYREEE (reference sequence). V lost 0 bases and J 4 bases, leaving 22 bases between the germline ends.

The J gene is TRBJ1-2, the V gene TRBV27; no firm D call. Germline lookup yields CDR1 MNHEY and CDR2 SMNVEV (reference sequence). There are 16 residues in the CDR3. V was trimmed by 6 bases and J by 4 bases, leaving 21 bases between them. CDR3 sequence reads: CASRQRVSEEFYGYTF. CDR3 DNA: TGTGCCAGCAGGCAGCGTGTTTCAGAGGAATTCTATGGCTACACCTTC.

CDR3 residues: CASSLALRGDHNEQFF. The CDR3 DNA reads as TGCGCCAGCAGCTTGGCCCTACGGGGGGACCACAATGAGCAGTTCTTC. The chain carries TRBV5-1 and TRBJ2-1, with 7 bases that match TRBD2. CDR3 length equals 16 residues. V was pared by 0 bases and J by 5 bases, with 8 bases of the junction left unmatched. Germline CDR1 is SGHRS and CDR2 is YFSETQ. The variable domain in full, completed from reference TRBV5-1 and TRBJ2-1, reads KAGVTQTPRYLIKTRGQQVTLSCSPISGHRSVSWYQQTPGQGLQFLFEYFSETQRNKGNFPGRFSGRQFSNSRSEMNVSTLELGDSALYLCASSLALRGDHNEQFFGPGTRLTVL.

The chain combines TRBV9 with TRBJ2-1; no clear D gene. The CDR3 has 16 residues. V dropped 6 bases and J dropped 2 bases, with 18 bases sitting between them. Germline CDR1 is SGDLS and CDR2 is YYNGEE. Here the CDR3 reads CASTQELSDAYNEQFF. In DNA form, the CDR3 reads TGTGCCAGCACCCAAGAGCTATCCGACGCCTACAATGAGCAGTTCTTC.

CDR3 coding DNA: TGTGCCAGCAGTGAGGTAGACAGGGTGAATCAGCCCCAGCATTTT. Protein sequence: CASSEVDRVNQPQHF. The V gene is TRBV2, the J gene TRBJ1-5, with 7 bases aligning to TRBD1. The germline CDR1 and CDR2 sequences are SNHLY and FYNNEI. Losses at the gene ends were 3 bases for V and 4 bases for J; bases not matched to a gene: 6. The CDR3 extends over 15 amino acids.

This chain joins TRBV4-3 and TRBJ1-5; perhaps TRBD1 as D (5 bases). There are 15 residues in the CDR3. Germline CDR1 is LGHNA and CDR2 is YSLEER. V was clipped by 1 base and J by 7 bases, with 14 bases between them. CDR3 nucleotides: TGCGCCAGCAGCCAAGTTGTGCAGGGTGGCCAGCCCCAGCATTTT. Its translation is CASSQVVQGGQPQHF.

The chain is built from TRBV2 and TRBJ2-3; tentatively, D is TRBD2 (5 bases). The CDR3 contains 13 residues. Germline V gene sequence: CDR1 SNHLY, CDR2 FYNNEI. Trimming cost V 11 bases and J 0 bases, with 12 bases left between them. The CDR3 DNA is TGTGCCCACCAGGCGGGTAGCACAGATACGCAGTATTTT. Protein: CAHQAGSTDTQYF. The variable domain in full, completed from reference TRBV2 and TRBJ2-3, reads EPEVTQTPSHQVTQMGQEVILRCVPISNHLYFYWYRQILGQKVEFLVSFYNNEISEKSEIFDDQFSVERPDGSNFTLKIRSTKLEDSAMYFCAHQAGSTDTQYFGPGTRLTVL.

The V gene is TRBV29-1, the J gene TRBJ2-7; D gene uncertain. Trimming left V 0 bases short and J 6 bases short, with 9 bases between. CDR1 is SQVTM, CDR2 ANQGSEA, per germline. The CDR3 loop spans 12 amino acids. The CDR3 protein is CSVEDGVFEQYF. Here the CDR3 DNA reads TGCAGCGTTGAAGATGGGGTTTTCGAGCAGTACTTC.

The chain couples TRBV6-5 to TRBJ1-2, with D uncertain. The CDR3 is made up of 14 amino acids. Germline assignment: CDR1 MNHEY and CDR2 SVGAGI. Trimming removed 0 bases at V and 2 bases at J, with 7 bases between. The CDR3 DNA reads TGTGCCAGCAGTTACTCGGTTAGAAACTATGGCTACACCTTC. Amino acid sequence: CASSYSVRNYGYTF.

The chain links TRBV11-2 to TRBJ2-2; no reliable D call. From germline, CDR1 is SGHAT and CDR2 FQNNGV. CDR3 length: 14 residues. V lost 1 base to trimming and J lost 5 bases, with 8 bases between them. DNA of the CDR3: TGTGCCAGCAGCTTAGTCGTACTGACCGGGGAGCTGTTTTTT. Translation gives CASSLVVLTGELFF.

The chain uses TRBV6-6 and TRBJ2-2, with 9 positions matching TRBD1. The CDR3 covers 15 residues. Germline lookup yields CDR1 MNHNY and CDR2 SVGAGI (reference sequence). V lost 7 bases to trimming and J lost 4 bases; unmatched junction nucleotides: 7. The CDR3 bases are TGTGCCAGCACCGGGACAGGGATAGGCACCGGGGAGCTGTTTTTT. Protein sequence: CASTGTGIGTGELFF.